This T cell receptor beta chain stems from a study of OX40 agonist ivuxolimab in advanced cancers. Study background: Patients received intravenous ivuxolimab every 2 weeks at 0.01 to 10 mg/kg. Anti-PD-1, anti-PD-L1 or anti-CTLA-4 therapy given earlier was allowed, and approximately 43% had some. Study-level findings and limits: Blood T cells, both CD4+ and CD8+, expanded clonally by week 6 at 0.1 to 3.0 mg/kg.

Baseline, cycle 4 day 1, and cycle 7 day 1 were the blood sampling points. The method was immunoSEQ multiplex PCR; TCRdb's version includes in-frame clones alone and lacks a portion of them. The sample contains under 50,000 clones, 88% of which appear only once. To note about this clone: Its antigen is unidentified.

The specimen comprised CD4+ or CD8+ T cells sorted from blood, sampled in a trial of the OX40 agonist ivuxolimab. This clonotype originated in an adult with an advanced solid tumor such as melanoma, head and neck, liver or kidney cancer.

CDR3 residues: CASTTQGTGYNSPLHF. The CDR3 DNA reads as TGTGCCAGTACCACACAGGGAACTGGGTATAATTCACCCCTCCACTTT. The rearrangement joins TRBV28 to TRBJ1-6; maybe TRBD1 (6 bases). This CDR3 is built from 16 residues. The germline V and J ends were trimmed by 9 bases and 4 bases, with 19 bases remaining between them. Per germline, CDR1 MDHEN and CDR2 SYDVKM.